In its sample, the clone carrying this TCR beta chain was seen once. The antigen is not known. These data come from a study of CD8+ T cells in alopecia areata. At the level of the study: At a dose of 5 to 10 mg twice daily, oral tofacitinib was given to treated patients. Tofacitinib was given for 6 to 18 months, then stopped for 6 months. Study results and caveats: When scalp samples are sequenced, resident alphabeta T cells of normal skin are also captured.

Reverse transcribed after extraction, RNA yielded cDNA as the sequencing template. TCRdb's copy holds only in-frame clones and misses some; the assay was immunoSEQ multiplex PCR. The sample includes 100,000 to 150,000 clones, about 50% of them seen just once. Trimming shortened V by 0 bases and J by 6 bases, and 11 bases separated the two germline ends. Germline V gives CDR1 MGHRA, CDR2 YSYEKL. The CDR3 totals 14 residues. Those with alopecia areata gave lesional scalp punch biopsies and peripheral blood. The sequencing used CD8+ T cells sorted from blood, collected at week 0. The chain joins TRBV4-1 to TRBJ1-2, with D maybe TRBD1 (6 bases). This receptor was obtained from a human donor with alopecia areata. CDR3 nucleotide sequence: TGCGCCAGCAGCCAAGATTGGGGGGCAGATGGCTACACCTTC. Translated: CASSQDWGADGYTF.